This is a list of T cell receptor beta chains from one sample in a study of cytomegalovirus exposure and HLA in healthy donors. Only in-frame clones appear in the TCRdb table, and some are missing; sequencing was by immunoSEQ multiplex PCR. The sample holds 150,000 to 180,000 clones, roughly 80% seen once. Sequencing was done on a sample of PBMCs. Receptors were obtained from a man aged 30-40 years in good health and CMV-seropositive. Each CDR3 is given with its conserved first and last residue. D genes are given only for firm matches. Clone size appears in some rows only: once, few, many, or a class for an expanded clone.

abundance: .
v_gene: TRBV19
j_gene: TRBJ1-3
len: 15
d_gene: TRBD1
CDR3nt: TGTGCCAGCAGACGGGACAGGGCTTTTGGAAACACCATATATTTT
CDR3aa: CASRRDRAFGNTIYF

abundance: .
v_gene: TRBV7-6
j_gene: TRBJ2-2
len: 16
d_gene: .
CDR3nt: TGTGCCAGCAGCTTGACAGACAGCCCGAACACCGGGGAGCTGTTTTTT
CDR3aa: CASSLTDSPNTGELFF

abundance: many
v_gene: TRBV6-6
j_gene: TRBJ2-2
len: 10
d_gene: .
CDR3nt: TGTGCCACCGAGTCCGGGGAGCTGTTTTTT
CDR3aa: CATESGELFF

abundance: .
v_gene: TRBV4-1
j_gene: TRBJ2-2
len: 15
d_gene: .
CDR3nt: TGCGCCAGCAGTCGAGGGATTGCGAACACCGGGGAGCTGTTTTTT
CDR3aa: CASSRGIANTGELFF

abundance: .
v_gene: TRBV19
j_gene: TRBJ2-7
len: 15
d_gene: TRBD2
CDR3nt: TGTGCCAGTAGTCGGGGGGACCGTTACTCCTACGAGCAGTACTTC
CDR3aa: CASSRGDRYSYEQYF

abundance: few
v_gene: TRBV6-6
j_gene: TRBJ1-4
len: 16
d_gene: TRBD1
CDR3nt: TGTGCCAGCAGTTTTCTCCTCCGGGACAGTAATGAAAAACTGTTTTTT
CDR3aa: CASSFLLRDSNEKLFF

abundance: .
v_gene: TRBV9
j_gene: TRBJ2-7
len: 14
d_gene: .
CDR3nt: TGTGCCAGCAGCGTAGAGGAACAGAGCTACGAGCAGTACTTC
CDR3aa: CASSVEEQSYEQYF

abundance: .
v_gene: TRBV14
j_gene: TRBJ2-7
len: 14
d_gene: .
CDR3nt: TGTGCCAGCAGCCAAGCCAGGAGGTTTGGCGAGCAGTACTTC
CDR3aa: CASSQARRFGEQYF

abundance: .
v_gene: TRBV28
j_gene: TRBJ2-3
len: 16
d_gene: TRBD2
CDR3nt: TGTGCCAGCAGACTCGGACTAGCAATATCCACAGATACGCAGTATTTT
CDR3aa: CASRLGLAISTDTQYF

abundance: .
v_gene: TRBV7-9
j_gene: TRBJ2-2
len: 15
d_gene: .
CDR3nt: TGTGCCAGCAGCCCACCCGGGAGTTCGACCGGGGAGCTGTTTTTT
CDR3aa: CASSPPGSSTGELFF

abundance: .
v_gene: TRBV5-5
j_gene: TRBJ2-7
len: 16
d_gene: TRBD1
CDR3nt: TGTGCCAGCAGCCGAAGGGTCCAGGGGGATGTCTCCGAGCAGTACTTC
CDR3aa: CASSRRVQGDVSEQYF

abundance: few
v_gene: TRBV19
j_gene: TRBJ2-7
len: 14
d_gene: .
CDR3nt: TGTGCCAGTAGTATAGACTTTGGACACTACGAGCAGTACTTC
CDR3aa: CASSIDFGHYEQYF

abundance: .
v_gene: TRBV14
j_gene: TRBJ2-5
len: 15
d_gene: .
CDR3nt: TGTGCCAGCAGCCCTACACACACTAACCAAGAGACCCAGTACTTC
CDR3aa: CASSPTHTNQETQYF

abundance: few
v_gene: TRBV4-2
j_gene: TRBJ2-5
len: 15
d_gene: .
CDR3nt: TGTGCCAGCAGCCAAGACGACACCGACCAAGAGACCCAGTACTTC
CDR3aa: CASSQDDTDQETQYF

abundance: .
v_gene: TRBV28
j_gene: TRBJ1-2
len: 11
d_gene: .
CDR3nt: TGTGCCAGCAGCACTAACTATGGCTACACCTTC
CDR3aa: CASSTNYGYTF

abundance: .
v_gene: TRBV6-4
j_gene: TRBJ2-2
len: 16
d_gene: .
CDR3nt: TGTGCCAGCAGTCCTCAACTGGCGGAGGATCCCGGGGAGCTGTTTTTT
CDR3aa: CASSPQLAEDPGELFF

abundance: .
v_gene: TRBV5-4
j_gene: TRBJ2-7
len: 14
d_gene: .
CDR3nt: TGTGCCAGCAGCTTCGGGACTGGGGGCTACGAGCAGTACTTC
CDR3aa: CASSFGTGGYEQYF

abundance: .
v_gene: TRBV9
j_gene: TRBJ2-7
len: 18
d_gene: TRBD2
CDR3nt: TGTGCCAGCAGCGCCGCCCCCACAAGCGGGAGGGAATACGGGAGGCAGTACTTC
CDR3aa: CASSAAPTSGREYGRQYF

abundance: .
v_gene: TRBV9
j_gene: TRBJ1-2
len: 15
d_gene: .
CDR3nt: TGTGCCAGCAGCGGTCCCTCGGTGCCCAACTATGGCTACACCTTC
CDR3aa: CASSGPSVPNYGYTF

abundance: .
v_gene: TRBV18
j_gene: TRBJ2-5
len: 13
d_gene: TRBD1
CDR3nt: TGTGCCAGCTCAGAACAGGGGTCGGAGACCCAGTACTTC
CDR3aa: CASSEQGSETQYF

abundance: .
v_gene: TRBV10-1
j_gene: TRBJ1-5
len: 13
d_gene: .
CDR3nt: TGCGCCAGCAGTCCACAGGGCAATCAGCCCCAGCATTTT
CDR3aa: CASSPQGNQPQHF

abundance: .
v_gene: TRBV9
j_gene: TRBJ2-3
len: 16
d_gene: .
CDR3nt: TGTGCCAGCAGCGTAGAGGAGGGTTCCTCCACAGATACGCAGTATTTT
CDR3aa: CASSVEEGSSTDTQYF

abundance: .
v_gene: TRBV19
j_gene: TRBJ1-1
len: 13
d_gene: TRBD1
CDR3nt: TGTGCCACCCAGGGGGCGCGGGGCACTGAAGCTTTCTTT
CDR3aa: CATQGARGTEAFF

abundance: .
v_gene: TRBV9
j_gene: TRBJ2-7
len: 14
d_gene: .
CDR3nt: TGTGCCAGCAGCCCCTCAGGGGCGACCTACGAGCAGTACTTC
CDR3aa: CASSPSGATYEQYF

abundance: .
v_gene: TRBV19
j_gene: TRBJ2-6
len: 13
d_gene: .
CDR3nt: TGTGCCAGTACAGGGTCTGGGGCCAACGTCCTGACTTTC
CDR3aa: CASTGSGANVLTF

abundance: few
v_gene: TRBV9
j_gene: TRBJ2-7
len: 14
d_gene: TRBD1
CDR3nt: TGTGCCAGCAGCGCGCCGGGACAGGGCTACGAGCAGTACTTC
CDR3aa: CASSAPGQGYEQYF

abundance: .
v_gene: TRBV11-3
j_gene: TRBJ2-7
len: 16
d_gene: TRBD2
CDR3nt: TGTGCCAGCAGCCTCCCCCTAGGCGGGAGAGGACACGAGCAGTACTTC
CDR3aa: CASSLPLGGRGHEQYF

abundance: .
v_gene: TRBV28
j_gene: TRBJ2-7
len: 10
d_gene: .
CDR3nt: TGTGCCAGCAGTTTCCGCGAGCAGTACTTC
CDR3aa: CASSFREQYF

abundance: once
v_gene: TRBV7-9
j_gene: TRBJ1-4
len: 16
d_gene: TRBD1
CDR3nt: TGTGCCAGCAGCTTGACAGGGGGCACAACTAATGAAAAACTGTTTTTT
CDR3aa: CASSLTGGTTNEKLFF

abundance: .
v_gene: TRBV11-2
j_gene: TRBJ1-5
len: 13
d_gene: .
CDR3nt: TGTGCCAGCAGCTTCGGTCTCAATCAGCCCCAGCATTTT
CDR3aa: CASSFGLNQPQHF

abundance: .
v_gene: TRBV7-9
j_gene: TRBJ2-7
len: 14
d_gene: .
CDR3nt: TGTGCCAGCAGCCGGAACAGACCGTTCTACGAGCAGTACTTC
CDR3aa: CASSRNRPFYEQYF